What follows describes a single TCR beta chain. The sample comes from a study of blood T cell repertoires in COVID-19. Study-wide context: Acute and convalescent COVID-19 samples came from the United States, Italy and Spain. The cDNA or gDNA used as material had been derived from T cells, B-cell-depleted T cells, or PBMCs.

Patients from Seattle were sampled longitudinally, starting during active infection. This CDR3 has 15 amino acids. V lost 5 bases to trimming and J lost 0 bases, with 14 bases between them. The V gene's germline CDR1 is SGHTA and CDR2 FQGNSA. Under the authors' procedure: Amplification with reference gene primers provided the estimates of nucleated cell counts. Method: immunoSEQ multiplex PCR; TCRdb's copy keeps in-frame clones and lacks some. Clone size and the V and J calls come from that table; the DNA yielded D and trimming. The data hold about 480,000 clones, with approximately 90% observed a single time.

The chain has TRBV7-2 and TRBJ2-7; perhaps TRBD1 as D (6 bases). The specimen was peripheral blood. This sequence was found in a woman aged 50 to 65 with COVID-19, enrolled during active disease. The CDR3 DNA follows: TGTGCCAGCAGCCCAAGGGGGATTAGCTCCTACGAGCAGTACTTC. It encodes CASSPRGISSYEQYF.